The entry below gives a single TCR beta chain sequence along with its context. Other DNA sequences in the sample encode the same CDR3. V shed 0 bases and J shed 4 bases, with 4 bases lying between them. The CDR3 spans 12 residues. Per germline, CDR1 GTSNPN and CDR2 SVGIG (reference sequence). Amplification used 60 Vbeta primers and 13 Jbeta primers. Method: immunoSEQ multiplex PCR; TCRdb's copy keeps in-frame clones and lacks some. The sample contains 200,000 to 250,000 clones, 60% to 80% of which appear only once. The sample originates from a study of cytomegalovirus exposure and HLA in healthy donors.

The chain uses TRBV30 and TRBJ1-5; no clear D gene. The sequence came from a woman younger than 45 in good health and CMV-seronegative. The sample was PBMCs. For the CDR3, the DNA is TGTGCCTGGAGTGTCAGTAATCAGCCCCAGCATTTT. It specifies CAWSVSNQPQHF. Full variable domain (rest looked up from reference TRBV30 and TRBJ1-5): SQTIHQWPATLVQPVGSPLSLECTVEGTSNPNLYWYRQAAGRGLQLLFYSVGIGQISSEVPQNLSASRPQDRQFILSSKKLLLSDSGFYLCAWSVSNQPQHFGDGTRLSIL.